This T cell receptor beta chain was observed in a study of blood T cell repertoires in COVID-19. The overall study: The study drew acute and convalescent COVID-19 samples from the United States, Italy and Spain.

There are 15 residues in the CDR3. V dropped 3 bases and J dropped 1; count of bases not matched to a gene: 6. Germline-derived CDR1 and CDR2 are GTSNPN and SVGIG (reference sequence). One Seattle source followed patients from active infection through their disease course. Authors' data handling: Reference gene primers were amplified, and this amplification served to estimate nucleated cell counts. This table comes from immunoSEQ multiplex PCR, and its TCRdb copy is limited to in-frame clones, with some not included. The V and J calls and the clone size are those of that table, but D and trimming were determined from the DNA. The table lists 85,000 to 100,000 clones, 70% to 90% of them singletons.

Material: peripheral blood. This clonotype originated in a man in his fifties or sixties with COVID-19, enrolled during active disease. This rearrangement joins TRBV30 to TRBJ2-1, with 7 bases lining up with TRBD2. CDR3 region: CAWRRDYLSYNEQFF. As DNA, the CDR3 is TGTGCCTGGAGGCGGGACTATTTATCCTACAATGAGCAGTTCTTC.